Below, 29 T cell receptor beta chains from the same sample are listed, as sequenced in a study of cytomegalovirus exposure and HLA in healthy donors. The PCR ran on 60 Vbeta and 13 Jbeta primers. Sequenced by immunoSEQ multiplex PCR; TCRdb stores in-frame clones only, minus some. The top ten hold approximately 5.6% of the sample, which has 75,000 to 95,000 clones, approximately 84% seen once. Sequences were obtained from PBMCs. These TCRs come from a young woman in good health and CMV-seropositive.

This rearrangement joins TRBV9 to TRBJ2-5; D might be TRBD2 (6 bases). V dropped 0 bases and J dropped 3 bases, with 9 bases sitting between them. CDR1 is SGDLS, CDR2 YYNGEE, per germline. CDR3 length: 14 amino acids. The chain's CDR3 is CASSVGVAEETQYF. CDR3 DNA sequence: TGTGCCAGCAGCGTAGGGGTAGCGGAAGAGACCCAGTACTTC.

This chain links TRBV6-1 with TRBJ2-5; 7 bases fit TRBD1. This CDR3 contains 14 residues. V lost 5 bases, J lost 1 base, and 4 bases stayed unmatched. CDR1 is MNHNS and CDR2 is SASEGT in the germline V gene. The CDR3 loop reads CASSSGQIQETQYF. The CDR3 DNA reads TGTGCCAGCAGTTCGGGACAGATCCAAGAGACCCAGTACTTC.

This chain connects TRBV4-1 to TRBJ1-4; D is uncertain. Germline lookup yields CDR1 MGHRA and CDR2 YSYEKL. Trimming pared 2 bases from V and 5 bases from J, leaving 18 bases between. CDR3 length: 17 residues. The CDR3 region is CASSQWPPEAPNEKLFF. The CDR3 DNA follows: TGCGCCAGCAGCCAATGGCCCCCGGAGGCCCCAAATGAAAAACTGTTTTTT.

The DNA of the CDR3 is TGCAGCGTTGGAGGACAGGGCGTGACAGATACGCAGTATTTT. Its translation is CSVGGQGVTDTQYF. V gene TRBV29-1 combines with J gene TRBJ2-3, with 8 positions matching TRBD1. Trimming cost V 4 bases and J 3 bases; bases outside gene matches: 6. Germline loops: CDR1 SQVTM, CDR2 ANQGSEA. This CDR3 contains 14 residues.

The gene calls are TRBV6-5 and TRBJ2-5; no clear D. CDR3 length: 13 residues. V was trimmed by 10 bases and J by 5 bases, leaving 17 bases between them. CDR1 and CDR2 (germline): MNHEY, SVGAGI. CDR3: CATSGIGVETQYF. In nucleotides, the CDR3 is TGTGCCACCTCGGGTATTGGAGTGGAGACCCAGTACTTC.

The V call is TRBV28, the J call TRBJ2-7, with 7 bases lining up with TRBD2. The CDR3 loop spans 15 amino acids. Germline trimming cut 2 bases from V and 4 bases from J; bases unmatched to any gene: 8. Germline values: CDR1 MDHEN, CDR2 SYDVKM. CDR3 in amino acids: CASSLSGGSQYEQYF. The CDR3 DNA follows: TGTGCCAGCAGTTTAAGTGGCGGGAGCCAGTACGAGCAGTACTTC.

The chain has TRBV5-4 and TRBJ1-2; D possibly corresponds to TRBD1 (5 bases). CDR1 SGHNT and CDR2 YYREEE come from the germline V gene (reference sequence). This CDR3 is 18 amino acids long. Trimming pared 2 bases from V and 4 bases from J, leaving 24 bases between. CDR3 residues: CASSFFGLRGGDAYGYTF. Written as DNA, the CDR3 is TGTGCCAGCAGCTTTTTTGGTCTACGTGGAGGGGATGCCTATGGCTACACCTTC.

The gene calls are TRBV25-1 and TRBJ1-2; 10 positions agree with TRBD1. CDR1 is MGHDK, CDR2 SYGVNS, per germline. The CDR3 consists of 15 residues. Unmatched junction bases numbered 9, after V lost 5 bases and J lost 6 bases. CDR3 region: CASSNPGQGVDGYTF. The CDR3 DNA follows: TGTGCCAGCAGTAACCCAGGACAGGGGGTGGATGGCTACACCTTC.

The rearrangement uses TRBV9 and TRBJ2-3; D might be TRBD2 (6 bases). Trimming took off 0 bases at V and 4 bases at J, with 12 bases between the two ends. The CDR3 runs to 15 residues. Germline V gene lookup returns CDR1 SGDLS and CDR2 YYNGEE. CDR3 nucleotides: TGTGCCAGCAGCGTAGTTAGCGGAGCCCCAGATACGCAGTATTTT. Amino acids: CASSVVSGAPDTQYF.

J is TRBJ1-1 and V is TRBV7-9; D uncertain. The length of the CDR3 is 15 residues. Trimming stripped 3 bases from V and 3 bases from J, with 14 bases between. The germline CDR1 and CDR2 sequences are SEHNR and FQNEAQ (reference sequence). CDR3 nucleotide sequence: TGTGCCAGCAGCTTGACTCAGATGGGAGACACTGAAGCTTTCTTT. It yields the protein CASSLTQMGDTEAFF.

CDR3 in DNA: TGTGCCTGGACCTTAGGGACTAGCGGACGCACAGATACGCAGTATTTT. Its protein is CAWTLGTSGRTDTQYF. V and J are TRBV30 and TRBJ2-3; TRBD2 matches 11 bases. V was clipped by 4 bases and J by 1 base; unmatched bases: 7. CDR1 is GTSNPN, CDR2 SVGIG, per germline (reference sequence). The CDR3 is made up of 16 amino acids.

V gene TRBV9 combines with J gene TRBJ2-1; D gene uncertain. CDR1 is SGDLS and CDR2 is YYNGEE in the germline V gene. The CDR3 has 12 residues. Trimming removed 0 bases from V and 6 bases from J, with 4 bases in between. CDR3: CASSVASNEQFF. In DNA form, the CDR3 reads TGTGCCAGCAGCGTAGCCAGCAATGAGCAGTTCTTC.

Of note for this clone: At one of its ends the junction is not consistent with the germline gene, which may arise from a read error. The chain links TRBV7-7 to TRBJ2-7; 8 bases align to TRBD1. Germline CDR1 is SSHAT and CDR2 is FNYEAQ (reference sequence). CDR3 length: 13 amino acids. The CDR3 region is CASSRDRGYEQYF. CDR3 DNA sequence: TGTGCTAGCAGCCGCGACAGGGGCTACGAGCAGTACTTC.

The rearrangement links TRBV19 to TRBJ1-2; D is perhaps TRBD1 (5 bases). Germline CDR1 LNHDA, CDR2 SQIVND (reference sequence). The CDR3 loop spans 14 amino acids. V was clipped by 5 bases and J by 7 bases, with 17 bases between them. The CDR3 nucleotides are TGTGCCAGTAGTTTCCAGGGCGATTCCTCTGGCTACACCTTC. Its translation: CASSFQGDSSGYTF.

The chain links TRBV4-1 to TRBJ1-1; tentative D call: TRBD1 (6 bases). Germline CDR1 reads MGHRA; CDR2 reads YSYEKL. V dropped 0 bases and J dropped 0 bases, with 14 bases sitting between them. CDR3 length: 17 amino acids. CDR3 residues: CASSQEGRTDMNTEAFF. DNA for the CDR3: TGCGCCAGCAGCCAAGAAGGCCGGACAGACATGAACACTGAAGCTTTCTTT.

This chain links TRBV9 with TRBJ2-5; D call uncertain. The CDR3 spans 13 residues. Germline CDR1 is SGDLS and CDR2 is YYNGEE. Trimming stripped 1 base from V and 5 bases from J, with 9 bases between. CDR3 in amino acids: CASSVSSVETQYF. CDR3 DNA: TGTGCCAGCAGCGTATCCTCGGTGGAGACCCAGTACTTC.

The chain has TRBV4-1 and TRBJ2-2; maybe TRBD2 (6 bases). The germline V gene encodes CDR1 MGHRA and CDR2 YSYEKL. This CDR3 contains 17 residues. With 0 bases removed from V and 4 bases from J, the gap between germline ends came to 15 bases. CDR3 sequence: CASSQDLTWTITGELFF. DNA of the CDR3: TGCGCCAGCAGCCAAGACCTTACCTGGACTATCACCGGGGAGCTGTTTTTT.

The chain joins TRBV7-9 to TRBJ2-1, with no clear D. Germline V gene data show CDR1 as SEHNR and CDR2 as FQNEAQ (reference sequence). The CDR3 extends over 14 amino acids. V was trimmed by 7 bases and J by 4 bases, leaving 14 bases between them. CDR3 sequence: CASIQAGSYNEQFF. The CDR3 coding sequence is TGTGCCAGCATCCAGGCCGGATCGTACAATGAGCAGTTCTTC.

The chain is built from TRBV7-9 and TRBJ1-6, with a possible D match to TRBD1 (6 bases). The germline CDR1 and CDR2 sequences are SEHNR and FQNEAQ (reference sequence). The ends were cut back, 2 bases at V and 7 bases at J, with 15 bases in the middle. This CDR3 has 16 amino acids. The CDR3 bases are TGTGCCAGCAGCTTATGGCAGGGGATTGTAAATTCACCCCTCCACTTT. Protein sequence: CASSLWQGIVNSPLHF.

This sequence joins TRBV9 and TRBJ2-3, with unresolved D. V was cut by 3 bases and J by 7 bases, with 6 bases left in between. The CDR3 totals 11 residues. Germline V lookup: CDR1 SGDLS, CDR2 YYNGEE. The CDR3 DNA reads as TGTGCCAGCAGCGCTTCTTATACGCAGTATTTT. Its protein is CASSASYTQYF.

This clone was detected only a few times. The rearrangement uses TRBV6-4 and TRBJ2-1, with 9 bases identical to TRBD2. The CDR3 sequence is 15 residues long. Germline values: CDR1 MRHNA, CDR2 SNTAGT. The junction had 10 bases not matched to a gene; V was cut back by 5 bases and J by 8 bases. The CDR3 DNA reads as TGTGCCAGCAGTTCAATAGCGGGAGCGGGAGATGAGCAGTTCTTC. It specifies CASSSIAGAGDEQFF.

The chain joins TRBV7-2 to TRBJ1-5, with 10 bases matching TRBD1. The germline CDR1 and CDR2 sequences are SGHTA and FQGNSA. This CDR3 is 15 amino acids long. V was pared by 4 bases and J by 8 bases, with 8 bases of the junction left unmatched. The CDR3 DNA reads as TGTGCCAGCAGCTCAGACAGGGGGCGGAGGGAGCCCCAGCATTTT. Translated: CASSSDRGRREPQHF.

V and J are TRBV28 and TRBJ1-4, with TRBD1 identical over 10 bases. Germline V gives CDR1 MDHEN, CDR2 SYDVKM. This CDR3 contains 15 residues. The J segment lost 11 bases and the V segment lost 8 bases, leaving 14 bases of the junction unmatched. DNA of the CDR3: TGTGCCAGCTCCGACCCACGGACAGGGGGTGGGAAACTGTTTTTT. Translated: CASSDPRTGGGKLFF.

The CDR3 coding sequence is TGTGCCAGCAGAAGGGACAGGGGGATTTACAATGAGCAGTTCTTC. Translation: CASRRDRGIYNEQFF. The chain uses TRBV2 and TRBJ2-1; 11 nucleotides line up with TRBD1. The length of the CDR3 is 15 residues. Germline-derived CDR1 and CDR2 are SNHLY and FYNNEI. The J segment lost 4 bases and the V segment lost 6 bases, leaving 5 bases of the junction unmatched.

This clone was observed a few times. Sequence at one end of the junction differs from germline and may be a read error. CDR3 nucleotides: TGTGCTAGCAGCCGAGTGATGAACACTGAAGCTTTCTTT. Amino acids: CASSRVMNTEAFF. The J gene is TRBJ1-1, the V gene TRBV7-7; D uncertain. This CDR3 has 13 residues. Per germline, CDR1 SSHAT and CDR2 FNYEAQ (reference sequence).

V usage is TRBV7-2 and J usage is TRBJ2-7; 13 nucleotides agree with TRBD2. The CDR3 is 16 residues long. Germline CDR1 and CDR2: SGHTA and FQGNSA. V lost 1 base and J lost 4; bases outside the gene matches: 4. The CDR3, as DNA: TGTGCCAGCAGCTTAGGGGGGACTAGCGGGGATTACGAGCAGTACTTC. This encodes CASSLGGTSGDYEQYF.

CDR3 amino acids: CASSLYPSYEQYF. CDR3 coding DNA: TGTGCCAGCAGCTTGTACCCGAGCTACGAGCAGTACTTC. The chain carries TRBV5-4 and TRBJ2-7; D not resolved. The ends were cut back, 1 base at V and 3 bases at J, with 8 bases in the middle. Germline CDR1 is SGHNT and CDR2 is YYREEE (reference sequence). This CDR3 comprises 13 residues.

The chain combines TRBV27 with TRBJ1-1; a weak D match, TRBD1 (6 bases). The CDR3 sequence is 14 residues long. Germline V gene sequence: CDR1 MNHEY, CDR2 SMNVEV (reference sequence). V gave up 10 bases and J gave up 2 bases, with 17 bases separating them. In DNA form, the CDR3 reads TGTGCCACCAGGACGGGGACAACAAACACTGAAGCTTTCTTT. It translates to CATRTGTTNTEAFF.

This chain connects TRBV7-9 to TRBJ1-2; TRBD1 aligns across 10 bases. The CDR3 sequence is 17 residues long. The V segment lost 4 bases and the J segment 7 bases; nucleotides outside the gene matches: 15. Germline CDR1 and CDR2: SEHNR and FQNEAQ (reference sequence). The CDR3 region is CASSSTLWGTGVTGYTF. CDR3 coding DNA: TGTGCCAGCAGCTCTACGCTTTGGGGGACAGGGGTGACTGGCTACACCTTC.